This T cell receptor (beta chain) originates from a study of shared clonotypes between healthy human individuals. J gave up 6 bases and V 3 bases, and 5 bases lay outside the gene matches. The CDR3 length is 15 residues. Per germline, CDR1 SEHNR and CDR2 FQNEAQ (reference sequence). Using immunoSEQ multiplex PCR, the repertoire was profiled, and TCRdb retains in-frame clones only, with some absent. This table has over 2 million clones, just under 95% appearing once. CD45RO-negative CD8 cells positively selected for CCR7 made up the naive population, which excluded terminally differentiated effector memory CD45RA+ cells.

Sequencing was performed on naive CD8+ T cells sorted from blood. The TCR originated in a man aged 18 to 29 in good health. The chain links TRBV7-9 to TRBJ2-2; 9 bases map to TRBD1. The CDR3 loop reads CASSFGDRVPGELFF. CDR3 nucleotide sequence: TGTGCCAGCAGCTTCGGGGACAGGGTACCCGGGGAGCTGTTTTTT.